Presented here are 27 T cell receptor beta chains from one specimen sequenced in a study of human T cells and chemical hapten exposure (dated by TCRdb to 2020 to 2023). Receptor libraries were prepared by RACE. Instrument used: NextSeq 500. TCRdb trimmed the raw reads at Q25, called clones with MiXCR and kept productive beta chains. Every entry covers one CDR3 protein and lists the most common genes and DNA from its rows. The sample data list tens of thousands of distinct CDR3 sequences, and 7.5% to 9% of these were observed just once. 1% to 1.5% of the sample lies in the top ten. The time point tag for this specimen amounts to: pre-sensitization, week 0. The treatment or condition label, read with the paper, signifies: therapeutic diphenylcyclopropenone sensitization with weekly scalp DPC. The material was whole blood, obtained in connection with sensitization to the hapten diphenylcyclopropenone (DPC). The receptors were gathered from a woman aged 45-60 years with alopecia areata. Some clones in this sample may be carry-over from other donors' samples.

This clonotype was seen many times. CDR3 DNA sequence: TGCAGCGCCGAGGTCCAGGTAACGTCGGCTGAAGCTTTCTTT. It encodes CSAEVQVTSAEAFF. This sequence joins TRBV29-1 and TRBJ1-1; D remains ambiguous. In germline, CDR1 is SQVTM, CDR2 ANQGSEA. V was trimmed by 7 bases and J by 6 bases, leaving 21 bases between them. The length of the CDR3 is 14 residues.

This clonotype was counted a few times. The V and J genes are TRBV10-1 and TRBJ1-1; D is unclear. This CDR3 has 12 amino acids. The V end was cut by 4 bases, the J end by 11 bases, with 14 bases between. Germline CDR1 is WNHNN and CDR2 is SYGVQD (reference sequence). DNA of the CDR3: TGCGCCAGCAGTGGCGGCCCGGGCCCCGCTTTCTTT. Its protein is CASSGGPGPAFF.

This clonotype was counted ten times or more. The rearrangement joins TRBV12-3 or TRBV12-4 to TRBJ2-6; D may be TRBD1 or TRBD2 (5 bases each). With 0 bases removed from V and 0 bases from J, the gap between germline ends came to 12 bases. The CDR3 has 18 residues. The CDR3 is CASSLAPGRNSGANVLTF. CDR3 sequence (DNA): TGTGCCAGCAGTTTAGCGCCGGGACGGAACTCTGGGGCCAACGTCCTGACTTTC.

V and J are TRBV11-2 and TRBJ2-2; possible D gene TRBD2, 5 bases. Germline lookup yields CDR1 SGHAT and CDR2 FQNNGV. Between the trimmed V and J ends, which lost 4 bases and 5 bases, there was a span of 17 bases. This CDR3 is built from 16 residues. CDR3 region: CASSYLAGPGTGELFF. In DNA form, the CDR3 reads TGTGCCAGCAGCTACTTGGCTGGCCCGGGAACCGGGGAGCTGTTTTTT.

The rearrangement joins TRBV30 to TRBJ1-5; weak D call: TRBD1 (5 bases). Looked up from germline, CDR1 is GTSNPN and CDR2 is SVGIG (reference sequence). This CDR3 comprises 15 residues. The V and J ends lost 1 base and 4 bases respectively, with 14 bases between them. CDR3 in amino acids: CAWSEANGANQPQHF. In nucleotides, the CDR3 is TGTGCCTGGAGTGAAGCTAACGGGGCAAATCAGCCCCAGCATTTT.

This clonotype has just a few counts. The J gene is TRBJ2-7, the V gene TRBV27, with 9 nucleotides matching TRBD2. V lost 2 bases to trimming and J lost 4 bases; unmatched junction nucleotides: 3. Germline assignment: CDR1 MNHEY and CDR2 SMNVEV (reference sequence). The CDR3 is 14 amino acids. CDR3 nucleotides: TGTGCCAGCAGTTTAGGGCTAGCGGGGTACGAGCAGTACTTC. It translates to CASSLGLAGYEQYF.

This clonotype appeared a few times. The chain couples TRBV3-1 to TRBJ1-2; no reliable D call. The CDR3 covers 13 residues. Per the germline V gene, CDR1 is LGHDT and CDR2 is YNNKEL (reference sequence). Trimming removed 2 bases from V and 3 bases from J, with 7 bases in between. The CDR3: CASSQKGHYGYTF. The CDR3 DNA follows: TGTGCCAGCAGCCAAAAAGGCCACTATGGCTACACCTTC.

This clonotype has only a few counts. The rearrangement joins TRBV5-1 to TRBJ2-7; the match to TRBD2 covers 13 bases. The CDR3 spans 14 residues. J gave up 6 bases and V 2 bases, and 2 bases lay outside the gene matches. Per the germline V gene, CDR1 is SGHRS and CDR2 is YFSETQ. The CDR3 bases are TGCGCCAGCAGCTTTGGACTAGCGGGAGTCGAGCAGTACTTC. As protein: CASSFGLAGVEQYF.

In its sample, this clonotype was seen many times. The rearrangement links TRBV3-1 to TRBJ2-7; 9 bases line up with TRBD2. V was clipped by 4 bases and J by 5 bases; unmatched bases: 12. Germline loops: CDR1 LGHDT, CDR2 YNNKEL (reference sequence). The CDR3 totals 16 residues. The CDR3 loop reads CASSPHPGLAFHEQYF. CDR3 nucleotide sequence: TGTGCCAGCAGCCCTCATCCGGGACTAGCTTTCCACGAGCAGTACTTC.

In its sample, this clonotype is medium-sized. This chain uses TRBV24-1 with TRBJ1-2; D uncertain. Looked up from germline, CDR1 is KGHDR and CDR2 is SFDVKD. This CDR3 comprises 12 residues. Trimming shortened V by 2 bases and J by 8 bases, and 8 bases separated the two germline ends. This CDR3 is CATSDSPGGYTF. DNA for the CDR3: TGTGCCACCAGTGATTCACCCGGAGGCTACACCTTC.

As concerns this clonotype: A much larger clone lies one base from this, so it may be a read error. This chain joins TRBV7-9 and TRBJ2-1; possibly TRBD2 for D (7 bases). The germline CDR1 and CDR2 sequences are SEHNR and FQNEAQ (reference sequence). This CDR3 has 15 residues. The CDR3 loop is CASTLGAGDYNEQLF. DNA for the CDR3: TGTGCCAGCACCCTGGGGGCGGGAGACTACAATGAGCAGCTCTTC.

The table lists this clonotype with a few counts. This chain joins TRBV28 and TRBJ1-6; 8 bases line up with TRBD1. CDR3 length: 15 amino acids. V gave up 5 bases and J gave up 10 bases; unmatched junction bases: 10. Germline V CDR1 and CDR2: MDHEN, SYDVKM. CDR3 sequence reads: CASSRPGQGESPLHF. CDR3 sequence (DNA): TGTGCCAGCAGTCGACCAGGACAGGGAGAATCACCCCTCCACTTT.

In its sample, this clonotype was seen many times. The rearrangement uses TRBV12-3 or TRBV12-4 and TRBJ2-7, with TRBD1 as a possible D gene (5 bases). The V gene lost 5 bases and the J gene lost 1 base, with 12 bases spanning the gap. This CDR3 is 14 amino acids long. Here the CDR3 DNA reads TGTGCCAGCAGTGCCCTGACAGTTTCCTACGAGCAGTACTTC. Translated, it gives CASSALTVSYEQYF.

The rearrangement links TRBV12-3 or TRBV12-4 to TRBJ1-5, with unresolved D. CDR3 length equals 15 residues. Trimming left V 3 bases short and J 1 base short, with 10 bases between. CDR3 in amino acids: CASSFRGRSNQPQHF. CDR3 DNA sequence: TGTGCCAGCAGTTTTCGGGGTCGAAGCAATCAGCCCCAGCATTTT.

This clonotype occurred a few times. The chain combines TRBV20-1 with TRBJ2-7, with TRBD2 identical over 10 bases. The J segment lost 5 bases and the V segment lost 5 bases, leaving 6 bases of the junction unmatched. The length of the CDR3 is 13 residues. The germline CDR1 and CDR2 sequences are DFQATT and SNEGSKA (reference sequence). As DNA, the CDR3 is TGCAGTGCTTGGCTAGCGGGAGAAAACGAGCAGTACTTC. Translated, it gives CSAWLAGENEQYF.

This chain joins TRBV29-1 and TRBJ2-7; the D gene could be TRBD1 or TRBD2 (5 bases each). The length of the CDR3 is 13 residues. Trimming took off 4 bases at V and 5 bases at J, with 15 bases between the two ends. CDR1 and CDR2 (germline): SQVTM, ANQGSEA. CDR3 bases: TGCAGCGTTGCGTCCGGGACCCTGCACGAGCAGTACTTC. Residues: CSVASGTLHEQYF.

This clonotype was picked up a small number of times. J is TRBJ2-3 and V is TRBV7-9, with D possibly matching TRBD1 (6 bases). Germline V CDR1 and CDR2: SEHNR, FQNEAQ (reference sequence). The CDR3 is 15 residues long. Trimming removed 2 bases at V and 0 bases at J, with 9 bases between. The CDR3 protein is CASSLNRASTDTQYF. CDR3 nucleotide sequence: TGTGCCAGCAGCTTAAACAGGGCTAGCACAGATACGCAGTATTTT.

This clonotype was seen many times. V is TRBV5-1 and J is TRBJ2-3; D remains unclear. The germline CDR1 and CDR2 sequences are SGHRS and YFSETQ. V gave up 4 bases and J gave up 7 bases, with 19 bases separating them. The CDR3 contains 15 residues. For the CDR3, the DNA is TGCGCCAGCAGCATATCCCCAGCGATAGAAAATACGCAGTATTTT. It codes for CASSISPAIENTQYF.

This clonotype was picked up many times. CDR3 protein: CASSQQGGRHEQFF. CDR3 nucleotides: TGTGCCAGCAGTCAGCAGGGAGGTAGGCATGAGCAGTTCTTC. The V and J genes are TRBV12-3 or TRBV12-4 and TRBJ2-1; perhaps TRBD2 as D (6 bases). Between the trimmed V and J ends, which lost 5 bases and 8 bases, there was a span of 16 bases. This CDR3 is built from 14 residues.

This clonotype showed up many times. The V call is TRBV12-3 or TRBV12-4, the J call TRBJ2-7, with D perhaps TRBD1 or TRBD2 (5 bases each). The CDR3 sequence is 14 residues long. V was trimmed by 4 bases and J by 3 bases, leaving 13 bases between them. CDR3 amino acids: CASSSPGGFYEQYF. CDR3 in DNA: TGTGCCAGCAGTTCGCCTGGGGGTTTCTACGAGCAGTACTTC.

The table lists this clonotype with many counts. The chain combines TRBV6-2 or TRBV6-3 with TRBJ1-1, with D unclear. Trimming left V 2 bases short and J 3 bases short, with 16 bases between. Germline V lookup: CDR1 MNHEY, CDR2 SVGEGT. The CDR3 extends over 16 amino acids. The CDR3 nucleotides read TGTGCCAGCAGTTACCTTGCGGGCGCGGTGGACACTGAAGCTTTCTTT. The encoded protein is CASSYLAGAVDTEAFF.

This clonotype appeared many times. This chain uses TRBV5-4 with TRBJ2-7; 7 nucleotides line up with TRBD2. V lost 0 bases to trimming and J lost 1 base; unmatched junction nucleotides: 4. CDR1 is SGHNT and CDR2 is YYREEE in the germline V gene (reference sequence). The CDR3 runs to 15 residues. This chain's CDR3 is CASSLAREGSYEQYF. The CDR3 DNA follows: TGTGCCAGCAGCTTGGCCAGGGAGGGGTCCTACGAGCAGTACTTC.

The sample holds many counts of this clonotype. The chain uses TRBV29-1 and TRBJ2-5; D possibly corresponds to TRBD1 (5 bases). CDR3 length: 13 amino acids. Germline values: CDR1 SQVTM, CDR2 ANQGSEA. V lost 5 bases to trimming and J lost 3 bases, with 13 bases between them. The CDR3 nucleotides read TGCAGCGTTTGGATTTGGGGCAAAGAGACCCAGTACTTC. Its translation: CSVWIWGKETQYF.

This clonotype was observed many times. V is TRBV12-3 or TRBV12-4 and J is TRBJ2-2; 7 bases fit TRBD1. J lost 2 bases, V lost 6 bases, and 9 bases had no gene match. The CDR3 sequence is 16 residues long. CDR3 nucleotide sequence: TGTGCCAGCAGACAATACAGGGGCCTTAACACCGGGGAGCTGTTTTTT. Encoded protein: CASRQYRGLNTGELFF.

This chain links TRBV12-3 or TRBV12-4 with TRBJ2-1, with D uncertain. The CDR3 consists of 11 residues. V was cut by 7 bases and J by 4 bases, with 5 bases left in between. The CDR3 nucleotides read TGTGCCAGCACGGGTTACAATGAGCAGTTCTTC. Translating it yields CASTGYNEQFF.

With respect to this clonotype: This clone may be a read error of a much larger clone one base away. In nucleotides, the CDR3 is TGCAGCATTGGCTTTGATGGCTACACCTTC. This codes for CSIGFDGYTF. The rearrangement joins TRBV29-1 to TRBJ1-2; no clear D. This CDR3 region has 10 residues. V dropped 8 bases and J dropped 6 bases, with 10 bases sitting between them. In germline, CDR1 is SQVTM, CDR2 ANQGSEA.

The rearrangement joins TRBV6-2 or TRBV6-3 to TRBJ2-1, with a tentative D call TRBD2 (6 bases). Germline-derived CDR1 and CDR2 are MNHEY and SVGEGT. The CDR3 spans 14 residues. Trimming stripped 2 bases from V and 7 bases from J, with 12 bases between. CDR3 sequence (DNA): TGTGCCAGCAGTTACCCTCTGCGGGAAAATGAGCAGTTCTTC. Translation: CASSYPLRENEQFF.